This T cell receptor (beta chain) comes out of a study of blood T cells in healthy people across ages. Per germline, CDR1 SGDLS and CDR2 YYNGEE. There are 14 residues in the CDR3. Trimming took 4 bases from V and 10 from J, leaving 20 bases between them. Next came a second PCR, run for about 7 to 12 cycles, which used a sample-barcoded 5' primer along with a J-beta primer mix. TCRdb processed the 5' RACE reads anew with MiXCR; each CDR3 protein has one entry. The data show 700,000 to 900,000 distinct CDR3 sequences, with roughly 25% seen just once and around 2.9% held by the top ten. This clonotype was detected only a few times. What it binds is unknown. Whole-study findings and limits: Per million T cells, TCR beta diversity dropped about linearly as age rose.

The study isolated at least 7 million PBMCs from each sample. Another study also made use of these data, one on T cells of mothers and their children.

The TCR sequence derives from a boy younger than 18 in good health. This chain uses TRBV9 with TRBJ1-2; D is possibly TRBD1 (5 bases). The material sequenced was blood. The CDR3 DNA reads TGTGCCAGCAGCAGAGAGGTGGGGGGGATTCACTACACCTTC. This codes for CASSREVGGIHYTF.